This TCR beta chain emerged from a study of CXCR3-negative and CXCR3-positive naive CD8 T cells. Turning to this clonotype: Antigen: not known.

The method, 5' RACE with UMI labels, was used to prepare the TRB cDNA libraries. TCRdb reprocessed the 5' RACE reads, keeping one entry per CDR3 protein, no DNA. Its listing shows some 150,000 distinct CDR3 sequences. Germline values: CDR1 SGHDT, CDR2 YYEEEE. The CDR3 is 19 amino acids. General observations from the study: Similar TRBV-TRBJ usage was seen in naive cells (both CXCR3-negative and CXCR3-positive), but memory cells differed. The TRB CDR3s that CXCR3-positive naive cells carried were more hydrophobic than those of CXCR3-negative naive cells.

This chain links TRBV5-6 with TRBJ2-5; TCRdb's assignment of TRBD1 cannot be checked, as there is no DNA. The receptor was isolated from a human donor in good health. Some clones in this sample may be carry-over from other donors' samples. Sequenced sample: naive CXCR3+ CD8+ T cells from blood. The subset here: CD45RO-CCR7+CD27+CD95- naive CD8+ T cells expressing CXCR3 (TNR3+). CDR3 sequence: CASSDGSYRDIEQWETQYF.